The rows below give T cell receptor beta chains drawn from one sample of a study of graft-versus-host responses after intestinal transplantation. The repertoire was sequenced with immunoSEQ multiplex PCR; TCRdb's copy has only in-frame clones and lacks some. The repertoire consists of tens of thousands of clones, with around 86% occurring once and the leading ten covering more than 1.5%. Sequences were derived from ileum tissue, sampled around 350 days after transplant. These receptors originate from a human patient who received an intestinal transplant, so some T cells may come from the graft donor. The CDR3 runs from the conserved cysteine through the conserved F or W. The D gene is left open where the match is weak. Clone size appears in some rows only: once, few, many, or a class for an expanded clone.

CDR3 protein	CDR3 DNA	clone size	J gene	D gene	V gene
CASSWDSAEQYF	TGTGCCAGCAGCTGGGACAGCGCCGAGCAGTACTTC	-	TRBJ2-7	TRBD1	TRBV5-4
CASSSLGLAGWNEQFF	TGTGCCAGCAGCTCATTAGGACTAGCGGGTTGGAATGAGCAGTTCTTC	-	TRBJ2-1	TRBD2	TRBV7-2
CASSLTGPSLAETQYF	TGTGCCAGCAGCTTAACTGGGCCCTCATTAGCAGAGACCCAGTACTTC	-	TRBJ2-5	-	TRBV13
CATSSDDSPLHF	TGTGCCACCAGCTCCGATGATTCACCCCTCCACTTT	-	TRBJ1-6	-	TRBV15
CASSLGGTVSYEQYF	TGTGCCAGCAGCCTTGGGGGGACAGTATCCTACGAGCAGTACTTC	-	TRBJ2-7	-	TRBV14
CASNQGGTPNTEAFF	TGTGCCAGCAACCAGGGGGGCACTCCGAACACTGAAGCTTTCTTT	-	TRBJ1-1	TRBD1	TRBV9
CASSSTGTLGGTQYF	TGTGCCAGCAGCTCCACCGGGACCCTGGGGGGGACCCAGTACTTC	-	TRBJ2-5	-	TRBV14
CASSEEVGGNYGYTF	TGTGCCAGCAGTGAAGAAGTAGGGGGCAACTATGGCTACACCTTC	-	TRBJ1-2	TRBD1	TRBV2
CATSRGGRRTDTQYF	TGTGCCACCAGCAGAGGTGGCAGACGCACAGATACGCAGTATTTT	-	TRBJ2-3	-	TRBV15
CASSLVGDYGYTF	TGTGCCAGCAGCTTAGTAGGGGACTATGGCTACACCTTC	-	TRBJ1-2	-	TRBV5-6
CASSYGGRGGPQHF	TGTGCCAGCAGTTACGGTGGACGGGGAGGCCCCCAGCATTTT	-	TRBJ1-5	-	TRBV6-5
CASSFVVGGETQYF	TGTGCCAGCAGCTTTGTGGTGGGGGGAGAGACCCAGTACTTC	once	TRBJ2-5	-	TRBV5-4
CASSEPGQRNTIYF	TGTGCCAGCAGTGAACCGGGACAGAGAAACACCATATATTTT	-	TRBJ1-3	TRBD1	TRBV6-1
CASSSRGPGTGELFF	TGTGCCAGCAGCTCTCGGGGGCCGGGCACCGGGGAGCTGTTTTTT	-	TRBJ2-2	-	TRBV7-3
CASKGPVNSGANVLTF	TGCGCCAGTAAGGGTCCGGTCAACTCTGGGGCCAACGTCCTGACTTTC	-	TRBJ2-6	-	TRBV10-2
CASSPGDWKPRYTF	TGTGCCAGCTCACCGGGAGATTGGAAACCCCGCTACACCTTC	-	TRBJ1-2	-	TRBV18
CASSPRDRSSYEQYF	TGTGCCAGCAGCCCCCGGGACAGGAGCTCCTACGAGCAGTACTTC	-	TRBJ2-7	TRBD1	TRBV4-2
CASSWDSNSPLHF	TGTGCCAGCAGTTGGGACAGCAATTCACCCCTCCACTTT	-	TRBJ1-6	TRBD1	TRBV27
CASSFGFGVVLPQHF	TGTGCCAGCAGTTTCGGGTTTGGGGTGGTTCTGCCCCAGCATTTT	-	TRBJ1-5	-	TRBV28
CASSPAGSSKGANVLTF	TGTGCCAGCAGCCCGGCCGGGTCGAGTAAGGGGGCCAACGTCCTGACTTTC	-	TRBJ2-6	-	TRBV5-6
CASSIGVGGTPGGTEAFF	TGTGCCAGTAGTATAGGGGTAGGGGGGACCCCGGGCGGCACTGAAGCTTTCTTT	-	TRBJ1-1	-	TRBV19
CASSPMRAMNYGYTF	TGTGCCAGCAGCCCAATGAGGGCTATGAACTATGGCTACACCTTC	-	TRBJ1-2	-	TRBV7-2
CASHRGRKLNSPLHF	TGTGCCAGCCACCGGGGGCGGAAGCTGAATTCACCCCTCCACTTT	-	TRBJ1-6	-	TRBV6-5
CASSRDYTDTQYF	TGTGCCAGCAGCCGGGACTACACAGATACGCAGTATTTT	-	TRBJ2-3	TRBD2	TRBV4-2
CASSSTSGPRPEYF	TGTGCCAGCAGTTCGACTAGCGGGCCCAGGCCTGAGTACTTC	-	TRBJ2-7	TRBD2	TRBV28